Below are 26 T cell receptor beta chains sequenced from a single sample in a study of human versus mouse CDR3 diversity and MHC coevolution. Using immunoSEQ multiplex PCR, the repertoire was profiled, and TCRdb retains in-frame clones only, with some absent. The sample has tens of thousands of clones, 93% seen once. Sequences were obtained from naive CD4+ T cells from blood. Subset here: CD45RO-negative CD62L-positive naive CD4 T cells. The source is a person between 25 and 70 years old in good health.

This clone showed up just once. V is TRBV4-3 and J is TRBJ2-7, with D possibly matching TRBD2 (6 bases). Germline values: CDR1 LGHNA, CDR2 YSLEER. The CDR3 consists of 14 residues. Trimming shortened V by 4 bases and J by 6 bases, and 16 bases separated the two germline ends. The CDR3 spells CASSRGDVPGEQYF. In DNA form, the CDR3 reads TGCGCCAGCAGCCGGGGGGACGTTCCAGGCGAGCAGTACTTC.

A single count supports this clone. The chain has TRBV5-6 and TRBJ2-7; possibly TRBD1 for D (6 bases). The CDR3 sequence is 15 residues long. The V end was cut by 2 bases, the J end by 4 bases, with 16 bases between. Per the germline V gene, CDR1 is SGHDT and CDR2 is YYEEEE. The CDR3 DNA reads TGTGCCAGCAGCTTTTACGGGACAAATCCTTACGAGCAGTACTTC. It specifies CASSFYGTNPYEQYF.

The chain is built from TRBV7-2 and TRBJ2-7; 11 bases match TRBD2. Looked up from germline, CDR1 is SGHTA and CDR2 is FQGNSA. Trimming took 5 bases from V and 1 from J; bases not matched to a gene: 10. There are 17 residues in the CDR3. For the CDR3, the DNA is TGTGCCAGCAGCGCGAGGTTACTAGCGGGGGCGTCCTACGAGCAGTACTTC. It codes for CASSARLLAGASYEQYF.

The chain combines TRBV6-1 with TRBJ1-2; D not certain. CDR3 length equals 15 residues. CDR1 is MNHNS and CDR2 is SASEGT in the germline V gene. V was cut by 0 bases and J by 4 bases, with 12 bases left in between. The CDR3 region is CASSEASPSLYGYTF. The DNA for the CDR3 is TGTGCCAGCAGTGAAGCTAGCCCGAGCCTCTATGGCTACACCTTC.

This clone showed up just once. The V call is TRBV19, the J call TRBJ2-1; TRBD2 agrees at 8 bases. Germline assignment: CDR1 LNHDA and CDR2 SQIVND (reference sequence). V was pared by 8 bases and J by 2 bases, with 2 bases of the junction left unmatched. The CDR3 length is 13 residues. The CDR3 region is CASAGGTYNEQFF. CDR3 bases: TGTGCCAGTGCGGGGGGCACCTACAATGAGCAGTTCTTC.

J is TRBJ2-3 and V is TRBV29-1; D is uncertain. Germline V CDR1 and CDR2: SQVTM, ANQGSEA. Trimming cost V 3 bases and J 1 base, with 8 bases left between them. CDR3 length: 13 amino acids. The CDR3 nucleotides read TGCAGCGTTGAGGAGCGAGGCACAGATACGCAGTATTTT. Its protein product is CSVEERGTDTQYF.

This clone was seen only once. This rearrangement joins TRBV5-5 to TRBJ2-3; D is unclear. Per the germline V gene, CDR1 is SGHKS and CDR2 is YYEKEE (reference sequence). This CDR3 has 16 residues. V gave up 1 base and J gave up 0 bases, with 12 bases separating them. The CDR3: CASSLFGAVSTDTQYF. For the CDR3, the DNA is TGTGCCAGCAGCTTGTTCGGTGCGGTAAGCACAGATACGCAGTATTTT.

V usage is TRBV7-2 and J usage is TRBJ1-4; possible D gene TRBD1, 6 bases. Germline V CDR1 and CDR2: SGHTA, FQGNSA. V shed 5 bases and J shed 0 bases, with 10 bases lying between them. The CDR3 has 15 amino acids. The CDR3 coding sequence is TGTGCCAGCAGCCCCCGACAGGCAACTAATGAAAAACTGTTTTTT. Residues: CASSPRQATNEKLFF.

This clone was seen only once. J is TRBJ2-5 and V is TRBV4-1; 9 nucleotides match TRBD1. The tail of the sequence fits TRBJ2-7 better, so the J call may be wrong. The CDR3 runs 14 residues. CDR1 and CDR2 (germline): MGHRA, YSYEKL. CDR3 DNA sequence: TGCGCCAGCAACCCTAGACAGGGGGATTACGAGCAGTACTTC. This codes for CASNPRQGDYEQYF.

V and J are TRBV18 and TRBJ2-1; 10 nucleotides agree with TRBD1. V dropped 1 base and J dropped 5; count of bases not matched to a gene: 2. The CDR3 has 15 residues. The germline CDR1 and CDR2 sequences are KGHSH and LQKENI. The CDR3 coding sequence is TGTGCCAGCTCACCACGGGGACAGGGGAACAATGAGCAGTTCTTC. It is translated as CASSPRGQGNNEQFF.

The chain is built from TRBV28 and TRBJ2-1, with TRBD1 matching over 9 bases. With V trimmed by 6 bases and J by 10 bases, 13 bases remained unmatched. The CDR3 sequence is 15 residues long. The germline CDR1 and CDR2 sequences are MDHEN and SYDVKM. The CDR3 here is CASSRRQGGPGEQFF. As DNA, the CDR3 is TGTGCCAGCAGCCGGCGACAGGGGGGACCAGGGGAGCAGTTCTTC.

This rearrangement joins TRBV28 to TRBJ1-4; D ambiguous. The CDR3 loop spans 12 amino acids. Looked up from germline, CDR1 is MDHEN and CDR2 is SYDVKM. Trimming stripped 2 bases from V and 7 bases from J, with 5 bases between. In DNA, the CDR3 is TGTGCCAGCAGTTTAGGTAGTGAAAAACTGTTTTTT. Protein sequence: CASSLGSEKLFF.

The rearrangement links TRBV28 to TRBJ2-7; weak D call: TRBD1 (6 bases). Trimming removed 4 bases from V and 12 bases from J, with 19 bases in between. CDR1 is MDHEN and CDR2 is SYDVKM in the germline V gene. The CDR3 runs to 13 residues. The DNA for the CDR3 is TGTGCCAGCAGTTCAACCGGGACAAAAAGAGGGTACTTC. Translation: CASSSTGTKRGYF. The complete variable domain, with remaining parts taken from reference TRBV28 and TRBJ2-7, reads DVKVTQSSRYLVKRTGEKVFLECVQDMDHENMFWYRQDPGLGLRLIYFSYDVKMKEKGDIPEGYSVSREKKERFSLILESASTNQTSMYLCASSSTGTKRGYFGPGTRLTVT.

The CDR3 DNA reads as TGTGCCAGCAGCTTGGCCGGGAGAGAAGGGAACACTGAAGCTTTCTTT. It translates to CASSLAGREGNTEAFF. The chain uses TRBV5-4 and TRBJ1-1, with no clear D. The V end lost 0 bases, the J end lost 1 base, and 13 bases lay between the germline ends. This CDR3 spans 16 amino acids. CDR1 and CDR2 (germline): SGHNT, YYREEE (reference sequence).

The CDR3 sequence is CASSRDGLPPEQYF. The DNA for the CDR3 is TGTGCCAGCAGCCGAGACGGACTACCCCCAGAGCAGTATTTT. The rearrangement links TRBV11-2 to TRBJ2-3; D may be TRBD2 (6 bases). The CDR3 has 14 residues. CDR1 and CDR2 from the germline V gene are SGHAT and FQNNGV. V was cut by 5 bases and J by 11 bases, with 20 bases left in between.

The V and J genes are TRBV6-5 and TRBJ2-7; 7 nucleotides align to TRBD2. This CDR3 region has 15 residues. With 4 bases clipped from V and 2 bases from J, the junction kept 8 bases outside the gene matches. Looked up from germline, CDR1 is MNHEY and CDR2 is SVGAGI. This CDR3 is CASSSPTGGTYEQYF. For the CDR3, the DNA is TGTGCCAGCAGTTCCCCAACGGGGGGAACCTACGAGCAGTACTTC.

This chain uses TRBV7-3 with TRBJ2-3; D perhaps matches TRBD2 (5 bases). Looked up from germline, CDR1 is SGHTA and CDR2 is FQGTGA. The CDR3 sequence is 14 residues long. V was pared by 5 bases and J by 4 bases, with 13 bases between. The CDR3 protein is CASSPLSDSDTQYF. In DNA, the CDR3 is TGTGCCAGCAGCCCTCTTAGCGATTCAGATACGCAGTATTTT.

This chain joins TRBV5-1 and TRBJ1-4, with D tentatively TRBD1 (6 bases). The germline CDR1 and CDR2 sequences are SGHRS and YFSETQ. This CDR3 contains 17 residues. Trimming left V 4 bases short and J 0 bases short, with 16 bases between. The CDR3 is CASSPGRGAATNEKLFF. CDR3 in DNA: TGCGCCAGCAGCCCCGGGCGGGGGGCTGCAACTAATGAAAAACTGTTTTTT.

The chain carries TRBV5-1 and TRBJ1-2; the D is unclear. The CDR3 is 13 residues long. Germline-derived CDR1 and CDR2 are SGHRS and YFSETQ. Trimming pared 2 bases from V and 1 base from J, leaving 6 bases between. The CDR3 DNA reads as TGCGCCAGCAGCTTACGGGATAACTATGGCTACACCTTC. This codes for CASSLRDNYGYTF.

Remarks on this clone: Other nucleotide sequences in the sample specify the same CDR3. This chain connects TRBV30 to TRBJ1-6; TRBD1 is a possible D gene (6 bases). This CDR3 has 11 amino acids. The V gene lost 3 bases and the J gene lost 15 bases, with 12 bases spanning the gap. The germline CDR1 and CDR2 sequences are GTSNPN and SVGIG (reference sequence). The CDR3 is CAWSVSGDLHF. The CDR3 coding sequence is TGTGCCTGGAGCGTATCAGGGGACCTCCACTTT.

The genes are TRBV5-1 and TRBJ1-1; TRBD1 agrees at 8 bases. CDR1 and CDR2 (germline): SGHRS, YFSETQ. The CDR3 totals 15 residues. V shed 3 bases and J 2 bases; nucleotides not matched to a gene: 6. The CDR3 nucleotides read TGCGCCAGCAGCTCGGGCAGGGGGCCAAACACTGAAGCTTTCTTT. The encoded protein is CASSSGRGPNTEAFF.

The chain joins TRBV11-1 to TRBJ2-3; 7 bases map to TRBD2. The germline CDR1 and CDR2 sequences are SGHAT and FQDESV (reference sequence). With V trimmed by 3 bases and J by 0 bases, 6 bases remained unmatched. CDR3 length: 16 amino acids. CDR3 DNA: TGTGCCAGCAGCTTGGGAGCGGGATTTAGCACAGATACGCAGTATTTT. It translates to CASSLGAGFSTDTQYF.

The gene calls are TRBV7-9 and TRBJ2-1, with 7 positions matching TRBD1. In germline, CDR1 is SEHNR, CDR2 FQNEAQ (reference sequence). This CDR3 has 15 amino acids. The V and J ends lost 3 bases and 4 bases, in that order; junction bases with no gene match: 6. The CDR3 spells CASSFQGTVYNEQFF. CDR3 coding DNA: TGTGCCAGCAGCTTTCAGGGGACAGTATACAATGAGCAGTTCTTC.

V gene TRBV7-8 combines with J gene TRBJ2-7; D may be TRBD1 or TRBD2 (5 bases each). The germline V gene has CDR1 SGHVS and CDR2 FQNEAQ. Deletions cut 5 bases from V and 4 bases from J, with 15 bases between. This CDR3 region has 14 residues. For the CDR3, the DNA is TGTGCCAGCAGCGTAGACAGCGGCCAGTACGAGCAGTACTTC. It codes for CASSVDSGQYEQYF.

This clone was seen only a few times. The gene calls are TRBV7-9 and TRBJ1-5; no reliable D call. The germline V gene has CDR1 SEHNR and CDR2 FQNEAQ (reference sequence). CDR3 length equals 14 residues. V lost 4 bases and J lost 7, with 14 bases in between. CDR3 in amino acids: CASSSGNTRQPQHF. The CDR3, as DNA: TGTGCCAGCAGCTCCGGGAACACCCGACAGCCCCAGCATTTT.

The count of this clone is one. The chain has TRBV5-4 and TRBJ1-1, with TRBD1 as a possible D gene (6 bases). This CDR3 region has 14 residues. CDR1 SGHNT and CDR2 YYREEE come from the germline V gene (reference sequence). The V gene lost 7 bases and the J gene lost 1 base, with 14 bases spanning the gap. In DNA form, the CDR3 reads TGTGCCAGCGGAAGAGGACAGCGGAACACTGAAGCTTTCTTT. It translates to CASGRGQRNTEAFF.